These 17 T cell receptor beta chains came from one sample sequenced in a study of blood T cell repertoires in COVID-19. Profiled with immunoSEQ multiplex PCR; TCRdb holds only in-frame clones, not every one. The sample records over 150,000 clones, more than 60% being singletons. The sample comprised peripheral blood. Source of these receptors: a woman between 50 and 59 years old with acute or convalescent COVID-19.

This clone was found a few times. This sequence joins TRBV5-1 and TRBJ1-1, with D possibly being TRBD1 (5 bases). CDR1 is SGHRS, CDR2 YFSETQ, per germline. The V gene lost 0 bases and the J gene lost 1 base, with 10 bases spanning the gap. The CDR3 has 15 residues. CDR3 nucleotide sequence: TGCGCCAGCAGCTTGGCCGGTAGGGGGAACACTGAAGCTTTCTTT. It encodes CASSLAGRGNTEAFF.

The CDR3 sequence: CSVDGGSGGDTQYF. The CDR3 nucleotides read TGCAGCGTTGACGGCGGGAGTGGTGGAGATACGCAGTATTTT. The chain carries TRBV29-1 and TRBJ2-3; TRBD2 matches at 7 bases. The germline gives CDR1 SQVTM, CDR2 ANQGSEA. The V gene end was trimmed by 3 bases and the J gene end by 5 bases; junction bases not matched to a gene: 8. The CDR3 is 14 residues long.

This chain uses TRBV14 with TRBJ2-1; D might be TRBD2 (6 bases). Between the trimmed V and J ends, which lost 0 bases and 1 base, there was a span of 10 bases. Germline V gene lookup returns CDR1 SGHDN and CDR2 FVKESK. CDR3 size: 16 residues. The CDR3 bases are TGTGCCAGCAGCCAAGAGGAGGGTTGGTCCTACAATGAGCAGTTCTTC. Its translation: CASSQEEGWSYNEQFF.

CDR3 nucleotides: TGCGCCAGCAGCCAAGAGAGGGTGGCGCGCACTGAAGCTTTCTTT. This sequence encodes CASSQERVARTEAFF. This chain links TRBV4-1 with TRBJ1-1, with unresolved D. From germline, CDR1 is MGHRA and CDR2 YSYEKL. With 0 bases removed from V and 4 bases from J, the gap between germline ends came to 12 bases. The CDR3 contains 15 residues.

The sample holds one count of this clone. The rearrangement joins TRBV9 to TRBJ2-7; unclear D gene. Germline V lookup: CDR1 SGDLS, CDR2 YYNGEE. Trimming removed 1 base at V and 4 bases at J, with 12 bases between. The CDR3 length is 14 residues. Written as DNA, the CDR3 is TGTGCCAGCAGCGTAACGGCTAGAGATTACGAGCAGTACTTC. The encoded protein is CASSVTARDYEQYF.

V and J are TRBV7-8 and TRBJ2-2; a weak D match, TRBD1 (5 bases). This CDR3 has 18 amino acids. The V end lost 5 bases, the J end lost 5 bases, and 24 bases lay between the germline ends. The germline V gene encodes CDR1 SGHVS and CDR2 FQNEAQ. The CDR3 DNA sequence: TGTGCCAGCAGCCCCCTCAGGGCGGTGATGGGGAAAACCGGGGAGCTGTTTTTT. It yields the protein CASSPLRAVMGKTGELFF. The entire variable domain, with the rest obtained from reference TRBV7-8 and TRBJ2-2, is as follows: GAGVSQSPRYKVAKRGQDVALRCDPISGHVSLFWYQQALGQGPEFLTYFQNEAQLDKSGLPSDRFFAERPEGSVSTLKIQRTQQEDSAVYLCASSPLRAVMGKTGELFFGEGSRLTVL.

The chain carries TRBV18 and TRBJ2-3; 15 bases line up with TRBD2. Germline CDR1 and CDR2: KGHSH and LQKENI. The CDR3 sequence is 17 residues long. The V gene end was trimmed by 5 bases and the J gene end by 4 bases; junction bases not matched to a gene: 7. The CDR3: CASSRTSGGARADTQYF. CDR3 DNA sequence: TGTGCCAGCTCAAGGACTAGCGGGGGGGCCAGGGCAGATACGCAGTATTTT.

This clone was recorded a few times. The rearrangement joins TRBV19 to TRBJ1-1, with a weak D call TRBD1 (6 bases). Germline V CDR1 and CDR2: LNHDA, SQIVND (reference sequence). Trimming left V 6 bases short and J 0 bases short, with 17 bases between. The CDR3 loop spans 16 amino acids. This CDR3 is CASRIPGAAMNTEAFF. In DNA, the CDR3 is TGTGCCAGTAGGATCCCAGGGGCAGCAATGAACACTGAAGCTTTCTTT. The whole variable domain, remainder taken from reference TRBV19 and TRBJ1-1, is DGGITQSPKYLFRKEGQNVTLSCEQNLNHDAMYWYRQDPGQGLRLIYYSQIVNDFQKGDIAEGYSVSREKKESFPLTVTSAQKNPTAFYLCASRIPGAAMNTEAFFGQGTRLTVV.

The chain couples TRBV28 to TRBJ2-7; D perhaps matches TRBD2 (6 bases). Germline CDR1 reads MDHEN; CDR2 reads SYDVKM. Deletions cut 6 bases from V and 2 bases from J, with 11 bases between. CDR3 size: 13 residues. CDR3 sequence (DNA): TGTGCCAGCAGCCGACTAGAGGCCTACGAGCAGTACTTC. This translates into CASSRLEAYEQYF.

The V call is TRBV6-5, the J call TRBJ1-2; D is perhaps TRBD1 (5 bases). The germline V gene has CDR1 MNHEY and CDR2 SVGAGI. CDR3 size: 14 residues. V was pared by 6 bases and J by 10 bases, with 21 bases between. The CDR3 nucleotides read TGTGCCAGCAGCCGGACACAGGTTGTTGTTGACTACACCTTC. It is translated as CASSRTQVVVDYTF.

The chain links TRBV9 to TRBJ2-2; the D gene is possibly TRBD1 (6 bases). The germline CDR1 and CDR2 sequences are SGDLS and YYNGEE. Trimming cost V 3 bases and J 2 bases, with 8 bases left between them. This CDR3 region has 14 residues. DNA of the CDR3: TGTGCCAGCAGCGCAGGGGTTAACACCGGGGAGCTGTTTTTT. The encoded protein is CASSAGVNTGELFF.

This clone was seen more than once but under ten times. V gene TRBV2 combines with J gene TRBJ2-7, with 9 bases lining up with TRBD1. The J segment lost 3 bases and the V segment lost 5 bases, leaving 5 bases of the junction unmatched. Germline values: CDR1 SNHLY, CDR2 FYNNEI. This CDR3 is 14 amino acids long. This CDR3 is CASSLTGQGYEQYF. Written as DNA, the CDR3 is TGTGCCAGCAGTCTCACGGGACAGGGCTACGAGCAGTACTTC.

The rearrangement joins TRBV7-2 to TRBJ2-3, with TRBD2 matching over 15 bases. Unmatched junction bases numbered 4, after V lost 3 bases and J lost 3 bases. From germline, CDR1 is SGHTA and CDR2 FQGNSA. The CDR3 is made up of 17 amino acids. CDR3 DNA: TGTGCCAGCAGCTTCGGACTAGCGGGAGGGGGTACAGATACGCAGTATTTT. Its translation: CASSFGLAGGGTDTQYF.

The CDR3 bases are TGCGCCAGCAGCCCGTGGGACAAGGGGAGCGAGCAGTACTTC. Translated, it gives CASSPWDKGSEQYF. The rearrangement joins TRBV5-1 to TRBJ2-7; D is possibly TRBD1 (6 bases). From germline, CDR1 is SGHRS and CDR2 YFSETQ. The ends were cut back, 4 bases at V and 6 bases at J, with 17 bases in the middle. This CDR3 contains 14 residues.

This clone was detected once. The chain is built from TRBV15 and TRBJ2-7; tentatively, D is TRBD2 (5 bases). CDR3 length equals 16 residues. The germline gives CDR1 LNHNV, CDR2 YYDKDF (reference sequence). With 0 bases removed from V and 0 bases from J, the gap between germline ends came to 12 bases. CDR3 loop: CATSRDSAGPSYEQYF. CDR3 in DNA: TGTGCCACCAGCAGAGATTCTGCGGGCCCCTCCTACGAGCAGTACTTC.

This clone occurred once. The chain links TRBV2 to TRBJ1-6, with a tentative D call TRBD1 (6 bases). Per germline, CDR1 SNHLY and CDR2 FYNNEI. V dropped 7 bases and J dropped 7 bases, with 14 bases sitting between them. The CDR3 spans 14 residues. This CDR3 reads CASNLQGGNSPLHF. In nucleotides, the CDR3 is TGTGCCAGCAATCTACAGGGTGGGAATTCACCCCTCCACTTT.

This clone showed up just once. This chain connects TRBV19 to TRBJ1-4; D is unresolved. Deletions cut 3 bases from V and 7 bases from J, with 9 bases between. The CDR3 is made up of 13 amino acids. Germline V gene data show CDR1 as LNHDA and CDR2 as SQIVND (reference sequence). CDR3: CASSIQRGEKLFF. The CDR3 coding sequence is TGTGCCAGTAGTATTCAACGGGGTGAAAAACTGTTTTTT.